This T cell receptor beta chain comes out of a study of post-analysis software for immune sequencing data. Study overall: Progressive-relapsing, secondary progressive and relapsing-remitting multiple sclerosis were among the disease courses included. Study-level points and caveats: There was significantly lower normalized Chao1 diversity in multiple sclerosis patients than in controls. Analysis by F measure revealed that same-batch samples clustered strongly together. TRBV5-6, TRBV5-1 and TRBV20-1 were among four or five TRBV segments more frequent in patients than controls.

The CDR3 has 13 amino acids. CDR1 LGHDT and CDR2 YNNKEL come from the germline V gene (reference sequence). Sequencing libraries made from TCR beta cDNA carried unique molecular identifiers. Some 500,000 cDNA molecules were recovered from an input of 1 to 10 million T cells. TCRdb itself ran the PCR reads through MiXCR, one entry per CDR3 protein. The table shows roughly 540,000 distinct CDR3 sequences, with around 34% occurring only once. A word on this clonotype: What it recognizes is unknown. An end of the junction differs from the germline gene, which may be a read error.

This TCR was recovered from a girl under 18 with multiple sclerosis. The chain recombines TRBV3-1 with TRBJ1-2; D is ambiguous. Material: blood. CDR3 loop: CAGSQDPSYGYTF. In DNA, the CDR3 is TGTGCCGGCAGCCAGGACCCGTCCTATGGCTACACCTTC.